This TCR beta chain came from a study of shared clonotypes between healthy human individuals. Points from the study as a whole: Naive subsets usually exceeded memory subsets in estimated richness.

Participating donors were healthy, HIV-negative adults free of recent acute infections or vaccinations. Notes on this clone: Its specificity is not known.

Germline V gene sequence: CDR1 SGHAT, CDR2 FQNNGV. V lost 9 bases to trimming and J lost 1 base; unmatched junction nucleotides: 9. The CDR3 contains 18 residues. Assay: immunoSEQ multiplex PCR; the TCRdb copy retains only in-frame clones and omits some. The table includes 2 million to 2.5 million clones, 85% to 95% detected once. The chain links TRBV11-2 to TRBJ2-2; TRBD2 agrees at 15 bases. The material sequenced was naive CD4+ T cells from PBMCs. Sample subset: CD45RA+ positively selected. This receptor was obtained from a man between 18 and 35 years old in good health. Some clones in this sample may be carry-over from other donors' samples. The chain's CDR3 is CASRIPGLAGGNTGELFF. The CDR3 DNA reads TGTGCCAGTAGAATCCCGGGACTAGCGGGAGGGAACACCGGGGAGCTGTTTTTT.